A single sample gave rise to the 7 T cell receptor beta chains below, sequenced in a study of spatial heterogeneity in lung cancer. Time point: sample taken at primary tumor resection. TCRdb itself ran the 5' RACE reads through MiXCR, one entry per CDR3 protein. This repertoire shows approximately 52,000 distinct CDR3 sequences, about 5.8% found once; its top ten account for 8.5% to 14%. Material: PBMCs, obtained at surgery. The receptors originated from a male donor with early-stage non-small cell lung cancer.

The genes are TRBV20-1 and TRBJ2-5; the D is unclear. The CDR3 runs to 16 residues. Germline assignment: CDR1 DFQATT and CDR2 SNEGSKA (reference sequence). Trimming pared 0 bases from V and 2 bases from J, leaving 16 bases between. The CDR3 region is CSARDFRRLGQETQYF. CDR3 nucleotides: TGCAGTGCTAGAGATTTTAGACGACTCGGGCAAGAGACCCAGTACTTC.

The chain combines TRBV5-1 with TRBJ2-3, with D possibly being TRBD1 (6 bases). The CDR3 length is 16 residues. Between the trimmed V and J ends, which lost 4 bases and 0 bases, there was a span of 15 bases. CDR1 is SGHRS, CDR2 YFSETQ, per germline. The CDR3 bases are TGCGCCAGCAGCCATTCCGGGACAATCAGCACAGATACGCAGTATTTT. This sequence encodes CASSHSGTISTDTQYF.

There are many counts of this clonotype. The chain recombines TRBV4-1 with TRBJ2-7, with TRBD2 matching over 7 bases. The CDR3 covers 16 residues. Germline trimming cut 4 bases from V and 0 bases from J; bases unmatched to any gene: 9. CDR1 is MGHRA, CDR2 YSYEKL, per germline. Here the CDR3 DNA reads TGCGCCAGCAGCCGGGAACCAGGACTAGGCTCCTACGAGCAGTACTTC. It yields the protein CASSREPGLGSYEQYF.

This clonotype was counted only a few times. This CDR3 reads CSASAESGANVLTF. The CDR3 DNA sequence: TGCAGTGCCAGCGCCGAATCTGGGGCCAACGTCCTGACTTTC. The chain is built from TRBV20-1 and TRBJ2-6, with D uncertain. From germline, CDR1 is DFQATT and CDR2 SNEGSKA (reference sequence). V dropped 6 bases and J dropped 1 base, with 10 bases sitting between them. This CDR3 contains 14 residues.

The sample holds many counts of this clonotype. The CDR3 reads CASSFSTGTGTEQYF. CDR3 nucleotides: TGCGCCAGCAGCTTTTCCACCGGGACAGGGACCGAGCAGTACTTC. The chain couples TRBV5-1 to TRBJ2-7; 9 bases line up with TRBD1. The ends lost 2 bases at V and 6 bases at J; junction bases unmatched: 9. The CDR3 runs 15 residues. Germline V CDR1 and CDR2: SGHRS, YFSETQ.

This clonotype was recorded many times. This chain connects TRBV20-1 to TRBJ2-7; weak D call: TRBD2 (6 bases). Trimming left V 4 bases short and J 7 bases short, with 17 bases between. This CDR3 has 13 amino acids. Germline loops: CDR1 DFQATT, CDR2 SNEGSKA (reference sequence). The CDR3 reads CSATPGRGGEQYF. CDR3 coding DNA: TGCAGTGCTACCCCCGGGCGGGGCGGGGAGCAGTACTTC.

The table lists this clonotype with many counts. The chain is built from TRBV28 and TRBJ1-5; D is ambiguous. The CDR3 length is 15 residues. The V and J ends lost 3 bases and 0 bases respectively, with 9 bases between them. Germline V CDR1 and CDR2: MDHEN, SYDVKM. In nucleotides, the CDR3 is TGTGCCAGCAGTTTGGGTCAGATTAGCAATCAGCCCCAGCATTTT. Translating it yields CASSLGQISNQPQHF.